This TCR beta chain was sequenced during a study of response to subunit inactivated influenza vaccine. General study results and limits: Every seasonal influenza vaccination brings in few new T cells, the authors suggested.

This clonotype came up many times. Its antigen is unidentified. Using its own MiXCR run on the RT-PCR reads, TCRdb lists one record per CDR3 protein. The sample records about 170,000 distinct CDR3 sequences, approximately 12% being singletons. In addition, the sample was reused for a study of T cells expressing NK-cell markers. Turning to that study: 5'RACE template switching with UMIs produced the TCR beta cDNA. Several experiments employed an anti-gamma-delta TCR antibody to confine sorting to alpha-beta TCR T cells.

The sequenced sample was CD8+ T cells sorted from PBMCs, obtained approximately 13 days after vaccination. This clonotype was obtained from a man aged 50-60 years who received an inactivated influenza vaccine.

The CDR3 DNA reads TGTGCCAGCAGCTTAGGTTGGACATCGGATGAGCAGTTCTTC. Residues: CASSLGWTSDEQFF. V gene TRBV11-2 combines with J gene TRBJ2-1; D is perhaps TRBD1 (5 bases). V was pared by 1 base and J by 8 bases, with 12 bases between. The CDR3 has 14 residues. CDR1 and CDR2 from the germline V gene are SGHAT and FQNNGV.